The present entry profiles one T cell receptor (beta chain) with its context. This record belongs to a study of blood T cell repertoires in COVID-19. Study details: PBMCs, B-cell-depleted T cells, or T cells were the source of the cDNA or gDNA that made up the material.

Per the original methods: How many nucleated cells were present was estimated from reference gene primer amplification. TCRdb's copy holds only in-frame clones and misses some; the assay was immunoSEQ multiplex PCR. The V and J calls and clone size are taken from that table; D and trimming were inferred from the DNA. This table holds about 150,000 clones, 75% to 90% found once. The CDR3 consists of 15 residues. V lost 2 bases, J lost 2 bases, and 12 bases lay in between. CDR1 MNHEY and CDR2 SVGEGT come from the germline V gene. Material: peripheral blood. This clonotype originated in a woman aged 60-75 years with acute or convalescent COVID-19. The chain joins TRBV6-2 or TRBV6-3 to TRBJ1-1; a weak D match, TRBD1 (5 bases). CDR3 residues: CASSYRGLLNTEAFF. The CDR3 DNA follows: TGTGCCAGCAGTTACAGGGGTCTACTCAACACTGAAGCTTTCTTT.